A selection of T cell receptor beta chains follows, all from one sample in a study of vaccination effects on CD4 cells after COVID-19. Antigen specificity for these receptors is unknown. Using immunoSEQ multiplex PCR, the repertoire was profiled, and TCRdb retains in-frame clones only, with some absent. This sample has 14,000 or so clones, with 78% found just once. Sequencing was performed on CD4+ T cells from PBMCs cultured with HCoV-NL63 spike peptides, taken after COVID-19 vaccination. The source is a human donor who had a prior SARS-CoV-2 infection. Both conserved end residues are part of each CDR3. Fields, in order: clone size, J gene, D gene, V gene, CDR3 DNA, CDR3 protein. A D gene is named only where the DNA matches it firmly. Part of the rows lack a size; the others show once, few, many or a class for expanded clones.

.,TRBJ2-3,TRBD1,TRBV2,TGTGCCAGCTATACGTCTCGGGGGACAGGGGTTTTCGATACGCAGTATTTT,CASYTSRGTGVFDTQYF
.,TRBJ2-3,TRBD1,TRBV5-1,TGCGCCAGCAGCTTGGGGGGACAGGGGTCAATCTACACAGATACGCAGTATTTT,CASSLGGQGSIYTDTQYF
.,TRBJ2-6,.,TRBV30,TGTGCCTGGAGTCTCGGGGGCTCTGGGGCCAACGTCCTGACTTTC,CAWSLGGSGANVLTF
.,TRBJ2-7,.,TRBV4-3,TGCGCCAGCAGCCAGAGAACGGGTTACGAGCAGTACTTC,CASSQRTGYEQYF
.,TRBJ2-2,.,TRBV30,TGTGCCTGGAGTGTTGTCGGGATCGGGGAGCTGTTTTTT,CAWSVVGIGELFF
.,TRBJ2-6,.,TRBV19,TGTGCCAGTAGTATACGGGATCGGGGCGGGGCCAACGTCCTGACTTTC,CASSIRDRGGANVLTF
.,TRBJ2-7,.,TRBV4-1,TGCGCCAGCAGCCAAGTAGTAGGGGGTATCTCTCCCTACGAGCAGTACTTC,CASSQVVGGISPYEQYF
.,TRBJ2-2,TRBD1,TRBV24-1,TGTGCCACCAGTAAGACAGGGTTAGACACCGGGGAGCTGTTTTTT,CATSKTGLDTGELFF
once,TRBJ1-1,TRBD1,TRBV29-1,TGCAGCGAAATTACAGGGGACACTGAAGCTTTCTTT,CSEITGDTEAFF
.,TRBJ2-3,.,TRBV21-1,TGTGCCAGCAGCAAAGATAGGGGGGGTAGAATCACAGATACGCAGTATTTT,CASSKDRGGRITDTQYF
.,TRBJ1-2,.,TRBV5-1,TGCGCCAGCAGCCATATCAACGCGGACAGAAACTATGGCTACACCTTC,CASSHINADRNYGYTF
.,TRBJ1-3,TRBD1,TRBV9,TGTGCCAGCAGCGTAGAGGGACAGGGGGCGGACACCATATATTTT,CASSVEGQGADTIYF
few,TRBJ2-7,.,TRBV18,TGTGCCAGCTCACCAATCAGTAGTTGGGGCGCCTCGTCGAACGAGCAGTACTTC,CASSPISSWGASSNEQYF
.,TRBJ2-3,.,TRBV11-2,TGTGCCAGCAGCTTAGATCTTGTGACAGCGAGCACAGATACGCAGTATTTT,CASSLDLVTASTDTQYF
once,TRBJ1-3,.,TRBV15,TGTGCCACCAATACCTACCTGGGGGACACCATATATTTT,CATNTYLGDTIYF
.,TRBJ1-2,.,TRBV18,TGTGCCAGCTCACTACCGCCGGACGCAAACTATGGCTACACCTTC,CASSLPPDANYGYTF
few,TRBJ1-5,.,TRBV12-3/TRBV12-4,TGTGCCAGCAGGGATAATGCAATTCAGCCCCAGCATTTT,CASRDNAIQPQHF
.,TRBJ2-5,.,TRBV19,TGTGCCAGTACCTTCCAAGAGACCCAGTACTTC,CASTFQETQYF
.,TRBJ2-7,.,TRBV6-1,TGTGCCAGCAGTGAAGCGGGGACCCGCGGGCAGTACTTC,CASSEAGTRGQYF
once,TRBJ2-3,.,TRBV5-1,TGCGCCAGCAGCTTGGGTGGGTCCACAGATACGCAGTATTTT,CASSLGGSTDTQYF
.,TRBJ2-4,TRBD2,TRBV4-2,TGTGCCAGCAGCCAAGCGGGGGGGTCGGGGTCGAACATTCAGTACTTC,CASSQAGGSGSNIQYF
once,TRBJ2-1,.,TRBV19,TGTGCCAGTAGTATAGTTTGGCGGGTAAGTGGCAATGAGCAGTTCTTC,CASSIVWRVSGNEQFF
.,TRBJ1-2,.,TRBV9,TGTGCCAGCAGCGTGAGTCCACAGGGTATCTACACCTTC,CASSVSPQGIYTF
few,TRBJ1-1,.,TRBV5-4,TGTGCCAGCAGCTTGGTTTCGGGAGGGGCGGGCACTGAAGCTTTCTTT,CASSLVSGGAGTEAFF
few,TRBJ2-2,.,TRBV25-1,TGTGCCAGCACAGGGGTCTGGACCGGGGAGCTGTTTTTT,CASTGVWTGELFF
.,TRBJ1-2,.,TRBV7-2,TGTGCCAGCAGCTTAGGGGGTTATGGCTACACCTTC,CASSLGGYGYTF
.,TRBJ1-5,.,TRBV5-4,TGTGCCAGCAGCATGGACAGCAATCAGCCCCAGCATTTT,CASSMDSNQPQHF
.,TRBJ2-2,.,TRBV19,TGTGCCAGTAGTTCGTTTGGGGGGGCCTTTGCGGTCGGGGAGCTGTTTTTT,CASSSFGGAFAVGELFF
.,TRBJ2-3,.,TRBV3-1/TRBV3-2,TGTGCCAGCAGCCTCGGGGGTGGCACAGATACGCAGTATTTT,CASSLGGGTDTQYF
.,TRBJ2-1,.,TRBV3-1/TRBV3-2,TGTGCCAGCAGCCAAGGGACATCTAAGTACAATGAGCAGTTCTTC,CASSQGTSKYNEQFF
.,TRBJ1-2,TRBD1,TRBV12-3/TRBV12-4,TGTGCCAGCAGTTTAACAGGGGACGGCGGCTACACCTTC,CASSLTGDGGYTF
.,TRBJ2-3,.,TRBV5-1,TGCGCCAGCCAGAGAACCAGGACTCCTTCGCCAGATACGCAGTATTTT,CASQRTRTPSPDTQYF
.,TRBJ2-2,TRBD1,TRBV7-2,TGTGCCAGCACTCAAACGGGGACAGGATACACCGGGGAGCTGTTTTTT,CASTQTGTGYTGELFF
.,TRBJ2-1,.,TRBV27,TGTGCCAGCAGTCCACAGATTATGAGCTCCTACAATGAGCAGTTCTTC,CASSPQIMSSYNEQFF
.,TRBJ1-3,TRBD1,TRBV2,TGTGCCAGCAGTTTACAGGGGCCGGGAAACACCATATATTTT,CASSLQGPGNTIYF